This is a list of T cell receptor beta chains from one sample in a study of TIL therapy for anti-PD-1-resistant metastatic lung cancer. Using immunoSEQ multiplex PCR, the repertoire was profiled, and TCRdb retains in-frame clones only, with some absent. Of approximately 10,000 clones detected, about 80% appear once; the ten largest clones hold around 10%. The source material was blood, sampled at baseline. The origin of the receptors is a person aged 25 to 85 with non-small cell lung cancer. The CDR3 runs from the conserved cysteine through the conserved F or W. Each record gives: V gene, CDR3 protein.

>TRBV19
CASSIELADSGNTIYF
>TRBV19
CASKNRGRSTDTQYF
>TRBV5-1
CASSATGFYEQYF
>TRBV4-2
CASSPRQGHAAFF
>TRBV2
CASKARQGGETQYF
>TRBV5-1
CASSLNPLGLAGDNEQFF
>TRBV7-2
CASSLALAGDEQYF
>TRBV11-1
CASSLVGYEQYF
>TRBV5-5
CASSLERGNEQYF
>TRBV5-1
CASSLVGSGANVLTF
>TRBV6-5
CASSYGPDYQPQHF
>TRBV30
CAWSGRLAGVRETQYF
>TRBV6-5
CASSPTFREQYF
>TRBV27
CASSLRDRGEQYF
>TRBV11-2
CASSLLLAGDGELFF
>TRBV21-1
CASSKEDDTGGTEAFF
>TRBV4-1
CASSHRQGADEQYF
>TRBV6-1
CASSESSGTKNIQYF
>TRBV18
CASSPRGLAGSYEQYF
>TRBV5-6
CASRPSLAGKWYEQYF
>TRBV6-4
CASSEGVTNTGELFF
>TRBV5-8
CASSAGQADNEQFF
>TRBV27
CASSLTTDSYEQYF
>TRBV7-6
CASSTQTPEANTEAFF
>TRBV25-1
CASTKQGNEQFF
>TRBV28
CASSLPGSYEQYF
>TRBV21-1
CASNGGQTQETQYF
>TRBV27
CASSPKFRREQYF
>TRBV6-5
CASGERGETYEQYF
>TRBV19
CASSNWDSSTYTQYF
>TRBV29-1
CSVEGSGSGNEQFF
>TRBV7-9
CASSPRTSGMSDTQYF
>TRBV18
CASSPRDHGAEAFF
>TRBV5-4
CASSLEQGYYGYTF
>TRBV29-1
CSVSGRASNEQFF
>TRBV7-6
CASSLAAGEYYEQYF
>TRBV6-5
CASSYGQVSYGYTF
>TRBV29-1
CSALGREHSGANVLTF
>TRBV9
CASTRDSQAYEQYF
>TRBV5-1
CASSLPGLIEPDEQFF
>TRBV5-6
CASSLIDEQYF
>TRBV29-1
CSVGGAGPTLREQYF
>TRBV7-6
CASSLGLTGADEQYF